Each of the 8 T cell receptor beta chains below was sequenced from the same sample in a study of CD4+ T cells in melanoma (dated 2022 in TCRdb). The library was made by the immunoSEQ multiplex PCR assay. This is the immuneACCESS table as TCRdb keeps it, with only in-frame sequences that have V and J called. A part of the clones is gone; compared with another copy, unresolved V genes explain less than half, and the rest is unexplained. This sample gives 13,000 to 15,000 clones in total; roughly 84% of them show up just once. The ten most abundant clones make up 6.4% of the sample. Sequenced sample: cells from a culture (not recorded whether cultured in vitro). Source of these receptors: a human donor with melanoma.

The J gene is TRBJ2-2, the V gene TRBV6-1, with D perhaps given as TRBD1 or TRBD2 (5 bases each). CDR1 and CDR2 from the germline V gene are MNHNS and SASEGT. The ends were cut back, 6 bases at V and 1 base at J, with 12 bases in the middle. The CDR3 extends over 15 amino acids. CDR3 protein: CASSRDAGNTGELFF. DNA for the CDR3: TGTGCCAGCAGCCGGGACGCCGGGAACACCGGGGAGCTGTTTTTT.

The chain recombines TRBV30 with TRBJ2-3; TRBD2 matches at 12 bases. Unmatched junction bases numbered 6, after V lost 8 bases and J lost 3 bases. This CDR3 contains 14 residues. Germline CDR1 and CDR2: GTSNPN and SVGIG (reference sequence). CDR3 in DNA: TGTGCCCGGACTAGCGGGATGTCAACAGATACGCAGTATTTT. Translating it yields CARTSGMSTDTQYF.

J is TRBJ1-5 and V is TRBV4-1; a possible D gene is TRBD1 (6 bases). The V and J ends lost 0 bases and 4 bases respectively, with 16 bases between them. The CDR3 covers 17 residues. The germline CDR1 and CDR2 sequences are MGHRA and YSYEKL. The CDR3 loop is CASSQEPSGRGNQPQHF. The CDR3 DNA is TGCGCCAGCAGCCAAGAGCCCTCTGGCAGGGGAAATCAGCCCCAGCATTTT.

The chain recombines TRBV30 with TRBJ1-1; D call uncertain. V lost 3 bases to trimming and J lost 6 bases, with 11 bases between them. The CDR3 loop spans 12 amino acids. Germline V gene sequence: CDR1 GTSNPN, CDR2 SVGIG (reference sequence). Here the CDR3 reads CAWRGGWSEAFF. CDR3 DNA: TGTGCCTGGAGGGGAGGTTGGTCTGAAGCTTTCTTT.

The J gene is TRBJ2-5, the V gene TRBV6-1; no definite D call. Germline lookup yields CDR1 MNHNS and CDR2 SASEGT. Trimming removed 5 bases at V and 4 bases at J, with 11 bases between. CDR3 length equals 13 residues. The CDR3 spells CASSSQLRETQYF. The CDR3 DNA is TGTGCCAGCAGTTCACAGCTTAGAGAGACCCAGTACTTC.

CDR3 DNA sequence: TGTGCCAGCAGTCGGGAGAGAGGTGGTGGGCAGCCCCAGCATTTT. It codes for CASSRERGGGQPQHF. This sequence joins TRBV2 and TRBJ1-5; no clear D. Per germline, CDR1 SNHLY and CDR2 FYNNEI. The CDR3 totals 15 residues. V was trimmed by 5 bases and J by 7 bases, leaving 18 bases between them.

The DNA for the CDR3 is TGTGCCAGCAGCTCCGGGGGGGGCAGGGGTATCGCAGATACGCAGTATTTT. Translation gives CASSSGGGRGIADTQYF. The V call is TRBV7-6, the J call TRBJ2-3; TRBD2 matches 8 bases. The CDR3 totals 17 residues. Germline V CDR1 and CDR2: SGHVS, FNYEAQ. With 4 bases clipped from V and 4 bases from J, the junction kept 13 bases outside the gene matches.

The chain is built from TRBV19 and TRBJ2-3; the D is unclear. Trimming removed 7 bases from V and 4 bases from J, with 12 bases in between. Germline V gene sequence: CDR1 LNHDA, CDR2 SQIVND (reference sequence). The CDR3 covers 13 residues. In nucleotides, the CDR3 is TGTGCCAGTAAACAAGGGCTGGCAGATACGCAGTATTTT. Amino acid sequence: CASKQGLADTQYF.